What follows is one TCR beta chain and its context. The data stem from a study of blood T cell repertoires in COVID-19. V was cut by 4 bases and J by 3 bases, with 14 bases left in between. Germline CDR1 is MDHEN and CDR2 is SYDVKM. The CDR3 has 15 residues. Original handling: Using reference gene primer amplification, nucleated cell counts were estimated. Clones were sequenced by immunoSEQ multiplex PCR, and TCRdb holds only the in-frame ones, with some missing. The V and J calls and clone size were taken over from that table, and D and trimming were inferred from the DNA. This table has 200,000 to 250,000 clones, 75% to 90% appearing once.

The sample comprised PBMCs or T cells enriched from blood (not recorded which). The chain uses TRBV28 and TRBJ2-3, with D maybe TRBD2 (5 bases). The source of this sequence is a man aged 45-60 years who had been exposed to COVID-19. The CDR3 protein is CASSSLGVVTDTQYF. In DNA, the CDR3 is TGTGCCAGCAGTTCTCTGGGAGTGGTGACAGATACGCAGTATTTT.